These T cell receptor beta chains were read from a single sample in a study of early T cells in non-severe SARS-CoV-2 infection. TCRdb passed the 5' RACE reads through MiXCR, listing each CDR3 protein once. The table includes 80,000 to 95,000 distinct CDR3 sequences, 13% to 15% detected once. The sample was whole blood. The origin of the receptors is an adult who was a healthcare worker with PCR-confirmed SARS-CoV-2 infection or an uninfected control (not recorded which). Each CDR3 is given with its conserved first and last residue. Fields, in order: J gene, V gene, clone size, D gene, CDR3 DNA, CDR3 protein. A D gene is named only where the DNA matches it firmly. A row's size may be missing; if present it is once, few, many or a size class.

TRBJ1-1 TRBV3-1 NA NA TGTGCCAGCAGCCAAGGAAGAGGACAGTATTCTGAAGCTTTCTTT CASSQGRGQYSEAFF
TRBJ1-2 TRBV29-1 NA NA TGCAGTCTAGGGAGCGACTATGGCTACACCTTC CSLGSDYGYTF
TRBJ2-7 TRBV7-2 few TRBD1 TGTGCCAGCAGCGAATCACAGGGGGAGCACTACGAGCAGTACTTC CASSESQGEHYEQYF
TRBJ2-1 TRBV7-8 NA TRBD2 TGTGCCAGCAGCCACAGCGGGACTAGCGTTAATGAGGGGTTCTTC CASSHSGTSVNEGFF
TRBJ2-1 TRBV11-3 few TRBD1 TGTGCCAGCAGCCCAGACAGGGGAAATTACAATGAGCAGTTCTTC CASSPDRGNYNEQFF
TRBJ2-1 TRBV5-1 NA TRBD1 TGCGCCAGCAGCTTGGCGGGACAGGGGATTGAGCAGTTCTTC CASSLAGQGIEQFF
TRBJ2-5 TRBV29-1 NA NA TGCAGCGCCGGGAACAGGGTACAAGAGACCCAGTACTTC CSAGNRVQETQYF
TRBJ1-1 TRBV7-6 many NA TGTGCCAGCAGCCGACAGCGATTGAACACTGAAGCTTTCTTT CASSRQRLNTEAFF
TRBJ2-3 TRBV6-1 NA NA TGTGCCAGCAGTGAAGCGCGGGTTGGGCCAGATACGCAGTATTTT CASSEARVGPDTQYF
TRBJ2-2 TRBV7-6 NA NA TGTGCCAGCAGCTTAGACGGGGGCCGCACCGGGGAGCTGTTTTTT CASSLDGGRTGELFF
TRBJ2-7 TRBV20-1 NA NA TGCAGTGCTCCAGTCGAGGAGTCCCCCTACGAGCAGTACTTC CSAPVEESPYEQYF
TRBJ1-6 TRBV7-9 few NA TGTGCCAGCAGCATCCAGACAGGTCCCTATTCACCCCTCCACTTT CASSIQTGPYSPLHF
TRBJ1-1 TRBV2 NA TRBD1 TGTGCCAGCAGTGAAGTACCGGGACAGCCCTGGTTGGGGACTGAAGCTTTCTTT CASSEVPGQPWLGTEAFF
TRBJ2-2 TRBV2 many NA TGTGCCAGCAGTGGACCCGGTCACGGGGAGCTGTTTTTT CASSGPGHGELFF
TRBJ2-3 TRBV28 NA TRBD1 TGTGCCAGCAGCACCTACAGGGGAGCAGGGGATACGCAGTATTTT CASSTYRGAGDTQYF
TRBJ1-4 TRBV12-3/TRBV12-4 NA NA TGTGCCAGCAGTTTACCCGGGGAGTCGAATGAAAAACTGTTTTTT CASSLPGESNEKLFF
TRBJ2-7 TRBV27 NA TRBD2 TGTGCCAGCAGTTTATTGGGGAGGGCCTACGAGCAGTACTTC CASSLLGRAYEQYF
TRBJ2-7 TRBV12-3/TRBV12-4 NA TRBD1 TGTGCCAGCACCCAAGGACAGGGGCTATCCTACGAGCAGTACTTC CASTQGQGLSYEQYF
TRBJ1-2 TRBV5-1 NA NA TGCGCCAGCACCCCCGGAAGGGAGTATGGCTACACCTTC CASTPGREYGYTF
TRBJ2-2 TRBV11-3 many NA TGTGCCAGCAGCTTAGCAAGCACCGGGGAGCTGTTTTTT CASSLASTGELFF
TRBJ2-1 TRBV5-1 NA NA TGCGCCAGCAGCTTCGAACACAGATCCTACAATGAGCAGTTCTTC CASSFEHRSYNEQFF
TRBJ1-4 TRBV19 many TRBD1 TGTGCCAGTAGTACAGGGGGCCAAAAACTGTTTTTT CASSTGGQKLFF